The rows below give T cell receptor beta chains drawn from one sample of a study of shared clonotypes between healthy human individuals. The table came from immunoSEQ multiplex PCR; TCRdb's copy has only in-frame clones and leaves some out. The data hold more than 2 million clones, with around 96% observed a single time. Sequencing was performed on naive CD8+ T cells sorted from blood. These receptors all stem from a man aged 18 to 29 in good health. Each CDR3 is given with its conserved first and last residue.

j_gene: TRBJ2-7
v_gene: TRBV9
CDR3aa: CASSEGGTDLYEQYF

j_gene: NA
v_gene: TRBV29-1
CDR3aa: CSAITGTSGSSYEQYF

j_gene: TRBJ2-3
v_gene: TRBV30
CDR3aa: CAWSVQGRGWGTDTQYF

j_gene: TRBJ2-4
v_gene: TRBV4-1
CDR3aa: CASSQTRTKNIQYF

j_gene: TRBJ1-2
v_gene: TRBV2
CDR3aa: CASSGLGGGAGGYTF

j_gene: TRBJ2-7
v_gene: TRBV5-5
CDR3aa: CASSLGQGASYEQYF

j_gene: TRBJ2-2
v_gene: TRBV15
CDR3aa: CATSGAGLLHTGELFF

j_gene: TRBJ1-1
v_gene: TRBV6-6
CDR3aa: CASSTTLSEAFF

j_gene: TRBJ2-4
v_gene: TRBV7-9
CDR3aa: CASSPPASTGSKNIQYF

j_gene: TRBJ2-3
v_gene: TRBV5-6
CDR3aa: CASSFWDRLADFTDTQYF

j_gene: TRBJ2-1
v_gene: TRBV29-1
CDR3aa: CSVENGSQEQFF

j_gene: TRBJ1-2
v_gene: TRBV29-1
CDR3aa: CSVEDLSYGYTF

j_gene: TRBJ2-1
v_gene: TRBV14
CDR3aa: CASSQVVGNEQFF

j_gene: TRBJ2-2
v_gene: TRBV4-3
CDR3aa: CASRVFAGPGELFF

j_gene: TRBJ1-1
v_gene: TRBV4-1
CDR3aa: CASSQRGILTEAFF

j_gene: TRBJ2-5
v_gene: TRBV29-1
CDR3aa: CSAPDKGAGETQYF

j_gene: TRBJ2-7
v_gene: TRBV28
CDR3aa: CASSSSRGLHEQYF

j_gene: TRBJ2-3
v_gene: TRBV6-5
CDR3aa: CASSYDAGGADTQYF

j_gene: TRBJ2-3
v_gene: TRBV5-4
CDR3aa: CASSSSGTGPRGKITDTQYF

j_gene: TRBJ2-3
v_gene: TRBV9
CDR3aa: CASSSRLASTDTQYF

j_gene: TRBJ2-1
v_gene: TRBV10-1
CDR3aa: CASSEGTSSGVEQFF

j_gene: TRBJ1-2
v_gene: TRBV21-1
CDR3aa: CASSKEQDRNYGYTF

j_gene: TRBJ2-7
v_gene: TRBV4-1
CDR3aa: CASSQKTGTNYEQYF

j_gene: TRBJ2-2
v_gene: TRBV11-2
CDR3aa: CASEDTGELFF

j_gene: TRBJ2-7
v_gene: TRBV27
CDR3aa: CASSLALYYEQYF

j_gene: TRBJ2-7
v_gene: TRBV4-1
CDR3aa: CASSQGPVAGGMKEQYF

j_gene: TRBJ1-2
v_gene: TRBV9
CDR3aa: CASSVRDRAPNYGYTF

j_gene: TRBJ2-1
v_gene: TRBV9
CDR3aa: CASSPGTSYNEQFF

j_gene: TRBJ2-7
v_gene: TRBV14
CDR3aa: CASSQGAVWRLQDWEQYF

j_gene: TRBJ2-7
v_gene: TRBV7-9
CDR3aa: CASSLGGAVSYEQYF

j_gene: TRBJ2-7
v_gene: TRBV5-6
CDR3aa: CASSLASIYEQYF

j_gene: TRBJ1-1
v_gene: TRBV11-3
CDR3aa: CASSFRGPNTEAFF

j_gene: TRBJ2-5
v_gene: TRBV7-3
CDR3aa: CASSPTGGSETQYF

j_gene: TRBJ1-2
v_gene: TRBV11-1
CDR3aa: CASSSTTGYGYTF

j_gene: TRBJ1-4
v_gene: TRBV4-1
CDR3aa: CASSQMTGGADEKLFF

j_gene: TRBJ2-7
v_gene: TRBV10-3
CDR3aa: CAISASYEQYF

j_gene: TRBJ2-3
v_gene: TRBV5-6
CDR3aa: CASSLVSGGTDTQYF

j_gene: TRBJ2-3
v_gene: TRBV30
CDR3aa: CAWSAMGVQGFWSTDTQYF

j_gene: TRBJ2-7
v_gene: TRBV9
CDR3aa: CASSPNDGEQYF

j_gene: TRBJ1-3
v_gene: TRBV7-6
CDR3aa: CASSLLSASGGNTIYF

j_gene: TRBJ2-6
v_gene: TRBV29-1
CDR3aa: CSAVAGANVLTF

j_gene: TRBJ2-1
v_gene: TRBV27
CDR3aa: CASSVSVAGGDNEQFF

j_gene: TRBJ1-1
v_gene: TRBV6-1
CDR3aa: CASSDLGAENTEAFF

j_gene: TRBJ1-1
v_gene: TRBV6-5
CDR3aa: CASSYSSGEVNTEAFF

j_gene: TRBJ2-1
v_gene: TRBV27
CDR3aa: CASSPSAGQEYNEQFF

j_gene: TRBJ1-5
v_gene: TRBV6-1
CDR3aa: CASSPYRDNQPQHF

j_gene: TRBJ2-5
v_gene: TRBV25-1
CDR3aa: CASSPGPLQETQYF

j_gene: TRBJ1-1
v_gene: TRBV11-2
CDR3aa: CASSSGTVTEAFF

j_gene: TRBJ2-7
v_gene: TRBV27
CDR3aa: CASSLQPGRNEQYF

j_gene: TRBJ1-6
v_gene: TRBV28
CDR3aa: CASSSGTEPYNSPLHF

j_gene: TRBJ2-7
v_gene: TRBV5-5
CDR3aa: CASSRSGYEQYF